The clone carrying this TCR beta chain has a count of ten or more. This sample was included in a study of T cells in Graves' hyperthyroidism and ophthalmopathy. From RNA transcripts, TCR beta CDR3 regions were amplified. When the TCR CDR3 underwent first-round RT-PCR, the HTBI primer set was used. TCRdb re-called the multiplex PCR reads with MiXCR, one entry per CDR3 protein. The table lists 650,000 to 750,000 distinct CDR3 sequences, 12% to 15% of them singletons, with 10% to 13% in the top ten. The V gene lost 3 bases and the J gene lost 0 bases, with 6 bases spanning the gap. Germline values: CDR1 SNHLY, CDR2 FYNNEI. The CDR3 has 14 residues.

The sequencing sample was made of blood. This chain joins TRBV2 and TRBJ1-5, with D hard to call. This clonotype was obtained from a young woman with Graves' hyperthyroidism. The CDR3, as DNA: TGTGCCAGCAGTGACCTATATAGCAATCAGCCCCAGCATTTT. This encodes CASSDLYSNQPQHF.